Sequencing of this TCR beta chain was carried out in a study of blood T cell repertoires in COVID-19. Study context: Acute and convalescent COVID-19 specimens originated in the United States, Italy and Spain. PBMCs, B-cell-depleted T cells, or T cells were the source of the cDNA or gDNA that made up the material.

As handled by the study authors: How many nucleated cells were present was estimated from reference gene primer amplification. Repertoires were generated with immunoSEQ multiplex PCR, while TCRdb's copy carries only in-frame clones and drops some. That table is the source of V, J and clone size, and D and trimming were worked out from the DNA. The table lists about 140,000 clones, 70% to 90% of them singletons. The sequence came from a woman aged 80 or over with acute or convalescent COVID-19. The sequencing sample was made of peripheral blood.

CDR3 nucleotides: TGTGCCAGCACCGGGTCCGGGACAGGGCCTTACGAGCAGTACTTC. Residues: CASTGSGTGPYEQYF. The rearrangement joins TRBV19 to TRBJ2-7; 9 nucleotides line up with TRBD1. V lost 9 bases and J lost 4; bases outside the gene matches: 13. Germline lookup yields CDR1 LNHDA and CDR2 SQIVND (reference sequence). The CDR3 runs 15 residues.